These 29 T cell receptor beta chains originate from one sample sequenced in a study of blood T cell repertoires in COVID-19. Assay: immunoSEQ multiplex PCR; the TCRdb copy retains only in-frame clones and omits some. The sample lists hundreds of thousands of clones, over 75% seen once, with about 9.5% in the top ten. Material for sequencing was PBMCs or T cells enriched from blood (not recorded which). These receptors all come from a woman between 35 and 50 years old who had recovered from COVID-19.

This clone was picked up one time. The genes are TRBV7-9 and TRBJ2-7; TRBD2 might be the D (6 bases). This CDR3 is 13 amino acids long. Germline V gene data show CDR1 as SEHNR and CDR2 as FQNEAQ (reference sequence). Trimming left V 4 bases short and J 2 bases short, with 9 bases between. DNA for the CDR3: TGTGCCAGCAGCTCGGGGGAAGCCTACGAGCAGTACTTC. Protein: CASSSGEAYEQYF. The full variable domain, rest sourced from reference TRBV7-9 and TRBJ2-7, is DTGVSQNPRHKITKRGQNVTFRCDPISEHNRLYWYRQTLGQGPEFLTYFQNEAQLEKSRLLSDRFSAERPKGSFSTLEIQRTEQGDSAMYLCASSSGEAYEQYFGPGTRLTVT.

The V call is TRBV10-2, the J call TRBJ2-2, with 8 nucleotides matching TRBD2. With 0 bases clipped from V and 4 bases from J, the junction kept 4 bases outside the gene matches. CDR1 WSHSY and CDR2 SAAADI come from the germline V gene. This CDR3 contains 16 residues. The CDR3 sequence: CASSESAGASTGELFF. The CDR3 DNA reads as TGCGCCAGCAGTGAGTCAGCGGGGGCCTCCACCGGGGAGCTGTTTTTT.

V gene TRBV27 combines with J gene TRBJ1-5; D may be TRBD1 (6 bases). This CDR3 has 14 residues. The V end lost 6 bases, the J end lost 5 bases, and 14 bases lay between the germline ends. Per the germline V gene, CDR1 is MNHEY and CDR2 is SMNVEV (reference sequence). The DNA of the CDR3 is TGTGCCAGCAGCGCTGGGCGGGGGCATCAGCCCCAGCATTTT. Translation: CASSAGRGHQPQHF.

The chain is built from TRBV15 and TRBJ2-1; 8 nucleotides match TRBD2. Germline V gives CDR1 LNHNV, CDR2 YYDKDF (reference sequence). CDR3 length: 16 residues. The junction had 8 bases not matched to a gene; V was cut back by 4 bases and J by 3 bases. CDR3 in amino acids: CATSKFSGGRYNEQFF. CDR3 coding DNA: TGTGCCACCAGCAAATTCAGCGGGGGCCGCTACAATGAGCAGTTCTTC.

The genes are TRBV7-8 and TRBJ1-1; TRBD1 matches 9 bases. Looked up from germline, CDR1 is SGHVS and CDR2 is FQNEAQ. V lost 0 bases, J lost 4 bases, and 9 bases stayed unmatched. This CDR3 comprises 17 residues. Written as DNA, the CDR3 is TGTGCCAGCAGCTTAGCTGGGGGGACAGGGTCGATCACTGAAGCTTTCTTT. This codes for CASSLAGGTGSITEAFF.

In its sample, this clone was seen once. This chain links TRBV7-2 with TRBJ2-6; 8 nucleotides line up with TRBD1. Trimming cost V 6 bases and J 3 bases; bases outside gene matches: 4. This CDR3 is 15 amino acids long. Germline values: CDR1 SGHTA, CDR2 FQGNSA. The CDR3 DNA is TGTGCCAGCAGGCGGACAGGGAGTGGGGCCAACGTCCTGACTTTC. Translation: CASRRTGSGANVLTF.

On this clone itself: A much bigger clone sits one base away, suggesting this may be a read error. The CDR3: CASSFQGEKLFF. The CDR3 DNA reads as TGTGCCAGCAGCTTCCAGGGTGAAAAACTGTTTTTT. The chain employs TRBV5-8 and TRBJ1-4, with D possibly being TRBD1 (5 bases). Trimming removed 2 bases from V and 7 bases from J, with 6 bases in between. Per germline, CDR1 SGHTS and CDR2 YDEGEE. The CDR3 runs to 12 residues.

The V call is TRBV6-5, the J call TRBJ1-1; D unresolved. The CDR3 runs 14 residues. Trimming shortened V by 6 bases and J by 1 base, and 12 bases separated the two germline ends. Germline CDR1 reads MNHEY; CDR2 reads SVGAGI. The CDR3 is CASRTWEGNTEAFF. The CDR3, as DNA: TGTGCCAGCAGAACCTGGGAGGGGAACACTGAAGCTTTCTTT.

The chain combines TRBV29-1 with TRBJ1-1; D is unclear. This CDR3 comprises 12 residues. CDR1 is SQVTM, CDR2 ANQGSEA, per germline. V lost 6 bases and J 1 base, leaving 9 bases between the germline ends. CDR3 coding DNA: TGCAGCGTCCAACGCGCGAACACTGAAGCTTTCTTT. Amino acids: CSVQRANTEAFF.

V gene TRBV27 combines with J gene TRBJ1-5; 11 bases map to TRBD1. In germline, CDR1 is MNHEY, CDR2 SMNVEV (reference sequence). The CDR3 is made up of 16 amino acids. V was pared by 5 bases and J by 6 bases, with 9 bases of the junction left unmatched. CDR3 coding DNA: TGTGCCAGCAGTCTAAGAGCGGGACAGGGGGTTCAGCCCCAGCATTTT. This translates into CASSLRAGQGVQPQHF.

Only one count was recorded for this clone. The chain has TRBV5-1 and TRBJ2-5; D possibly corresponds to TRBD1 (5 bases). Germline V CDR1 and CDR2: SGHRS, YFSETQ. CDR3 length equals 18 residues. The V end lost 0 bases, the J end lost 0 bases, and 18 bases lay between the germline ends. The CDR3 loop is CASSLADSPGPHQETQYF. CDR3 nucleotides: TGCGCCAGCAGCTTGGCCGATTCGCCAGGGCCTCACCAAGAGACCCAGTACTTC. Full variable domain (rest looked up from reference TRBV5-1 and TRBJ2-5): KAGVTQTPRYLIKTRGQQVTLSCSPISGHRSVSWYQQTPGQGLQFLFEYFSETQRNKGNFPGRFSGRQFSNSRSEMNVSTLELGDSALYLCASSLADSPGPHQETQYFGPGTRLLVL.

CDR3 bases: TGTGCCAGTACGAGGTTAGCGGGGAGCCAAGAGACCCAGTACTTC. Translated: CASTRLAGSQETQYF. V usage is TRBV19 and J usage is TRBJ2-5; 8 bases match TRBD2. Germline trimming cut 7 bases from V and 1 base from J; bases unmatched to any gene: 8. There are 15 residues in the CDR3. CDR1 and CDR2 from the germline V gene are LNHDA and SQIVND (reference sequence).

CDR3 in amino acids: CASSFIGRHSTDTQYF. The CDR3 bases are TGTGCCAGCAGTTTTATCGGCAGACATAGCACAGATACGCAGTATTTT. The rearrangement links TRBV28 to TRBJ2-3; D not resolved. V was shortened by 3 bases and J by 0 bases, with 13 bases between the two germline ends. This CDR3 is built from 16 residues. The germline V gene has CDR1 MDHEN and CDR2 SYDVKM.

The rearrangement uses TRBV7-3 and TRBJ2-3, with D perhaps TRBD2 (5 bases). The CDR3 has 17 amino acids. V lost 2 bases and J 0 bases, leaving 15 bases between the germline ends. Per germline, CDR1 SGHTA and CDR2 FQGTGA. The CDR3 is CASSLFLYRGSTDTQYF. The CDR3 DNA follows: TGTGCCAGCAGCTTATTCCTATACCGCGGGAGCACAGATACGCAGTATTTT.

The chain carries TRBV7-3 and TRBJ1-5; no reliable D call. The V end was cut by 6 bases, the J end by 0 bases, with 15 bases between. This CDR3 is 16 amino acids long. Germline V gene sequence: CDR1 SGHTA, CDR2 FQGTGA. The CDR3 sequence is CASRRKTTYSNQPQHF. The CDR3 DNA follows: TGTGCCAGCAGAAGGAAAACTACTTATAGCAATCAGCCCCAGCATTTT. Looking up the rest from reference TRBV7-3 and TRBJ1-5 gives the full variable domain: GAGVSQTPSNKVTEKGKYVELRCDPISGHTALYWYRQSLGQGPEFLIYFQGTGAADDSGLPNDRFFAVRPEGSVSTLKIQRTERGDSAVYLCASRRKTTYSNQPQHFGDGTRLSIL.

V usage is TRBV7-8 and J usage is TRBJ2-2; TRBD2 is a possible D gene (6 bases). The V end lost 5 bases, the J end lost 3 bases, and 19 bases lay between the germline ends. This CDR3 has 17 amino acids. Germline V gene sequence: CDR1 SGHVS, CDR2 FQNEAQ. The CDR3 DNA reads as TGTGCCAGCAGCCCAAAGTGGCCTAGCGCGGACACCGGGGAGCTGTTTTTT. Its translation: CASSPKWPSADTGELFF.

The J gene is TRBJ2-1, the V gene TRBV28; perhaps TRBD2 as D (5 bases). The V gene lost 2 bases and the J gene lost 4 bases, with 6 bases spanning the gap. CDR3 length equals 13 residues. Germline V gene data show CDR1 as MDHEN and CDR2 as SYDVKM. The CDR3 spells CASSLLAYNEQFF. The CDR3 DNA reads TGTGCCAGCAGTTTACTAGCATACAATGAGCAGTTCTTC.

The V call is TRBV19, the J call TRBJ1-2; D remains ambiguous. This CDR3 contains 13 residues. V was trimmed by 1 base and J by 5 bases, leaving 8 bases between them. Germline V gives CDR1 LNHDA, CDR2 SQIVND (reference sequence). CDR3 nucleotide sequence: TGTGCCAGTAGTATAGGGCAGGTTTATGGCTACACCTTC. Its protein is CASSIGQVYGYTF. The full variable domain, with the rest looked up from reference TRBV19 and TRBJ1-2, is DGGITQSPKYLFRKEGQNVTLSCEQNLNHDAMYWYRQDPGQGLRLIYYSQIVNDFQKGDIAEGYSVSREKKESFPLTVTSAQKNPTAFYLCASSIGQVYGYTFGSGTRLTVV.

This chain joins TRBV28 and TRBJ2-7, with 12 bases matching TRBD1. The J segment lost 7 bases and the V segment lost 4 bases, leaving 8 bases of the junction unmatched. This CDR3 comprises 15 residues. CDR1 is MDHEN and CDR2 is SYDVKM in the germline V gene. This CDR3 is CASSSSGTGGAEQYF. CDR3 bases: TGTGCCAGCAGTTCCTCCGGGACAGGGGGCGCGGAGCAGTACTTC.

This clone was detected a few times. The chain carries TRBV12-3 or TRBV12-4 and TRBJ1-1, with D possibly being TRBD1 (5 bases). The CDR3 runs 13 residues. V lost 2 bases and J lost 3, with 7 bases in between. As DNA, the CDR3 is TGTGCCAGCAGTTTAATAGGGGACACTGAAGCTTTCTTT. Encoded protein: CASSLIGDTEAFF.

V gene TRBV5-3 combines with J gene TRBJ2-5; 7 bases align to TRBD2. TRBV5-3 is treated as an ORF (open reading frame) with a function not yet certain. This CDR3 has 16 residues. Trimming took 1 base from V and 5 from J; bases not matched to a gene: 11. This chain's CDR3 is CARSLLGGGSRETQYF. The CDR3 DNA follows: TGTGCCAGAAGCTTGCTCGGGGGAGGGTCTAGGGAGACCCAGTACTTC.

The chain couples TRBV7-3 to TRBJ1-6; no definite D call. Germline loops: CDR1 SGHTA, CDR2 FQGTGA. The V end was cut by 5 bases, the J end by 0 bases, with 8 bases between. The CDR3 is 15 residues long. The CDR3 is CASSRENSYNSPLHF. In nucleotides, the CDR3 is TGTGCCAGCAGCCGAGAAAACTCCTATAATTCACCCCTCCACTTT.

A word on this clone: Other DNA sequences in the sample encode the same CDR3. V and J are TRBV19 and TRBJ1-1, with 8 bases that match TRBD1. J was trimmed by 0 bases and V by 6 bases; bases with no gene match: 3. Looked up from germline, CDR1 is LNHDA and CDR2 is SQIVND (reference sequence). The CDR3 length is 14 residues. In DNA form, the CDR3 reads TGTGCCAGTAGCAGGGACAGGCTGAACACTGAAGCTTTCTTT. It codes for CASSRDRLNTEAFF.

The gene calls are TRBV5-1 and TRBJ2-1; D perhaps matches TRBD1 (6 bases). Germline V gene data show CDR1 as SGHRS and CDR2 as YFSETQ. V was cut by 3 bases and J by 0 bases, with 10 bases left in between. This CDR3 is built from 15 residues. The CDR3 sequence is CASSSDSDSYNEQFF. Written as DNA, the CDR3 is TGCGCCAGCAGCTCGGACAGTGACTCCTACAATGAGCAGTTCTTC. The full variable domain, completed using reference TRBV5-1 and TRBJ2-1, is KAGVTQTPRYLIKTRGQQVTLSCSPISGHRSVSWYQQTPGQGLQFLFEYFSETQRNKGNFPGRFSGRQFSNSRSEMNVSTLELGDSALYLCASSSDSDSYNEQFFGPGTRLTVL.

In regard to this clone: Other DNA sequences within the sample encode an identical CDR3. The V gene is TRBV9, the J gene TRBJ1-1; D is unclear. The CDR3 sequence is 14 residues long. Germline values: CDR1 SGDLS, CDR2 YYNGEE. V shed 0 bases and J shed 5 bases, with 11 bases lying between them. CDR3 residues: CASSVDPGGTEAFF. The DNA for the CDR3 is TGTGCCAGCAGCGTAGATCCTGGAGGGACTGAAGCTTTCTTT. Based on the CDR3 plus reference TRBV9 and TRBJ1-1, the full variable domain is DSGVTQTPKHLITATGQRVTLRCSPRSGDLSVYWYQQSLDQGLQFLIQYYNGEERAKGNILERFSAQQFPDLHSELNLSSLELGDSALYFCASSVDPGGTEAFFGQGTRLTVV.

The chain links TRBV9 to TRBJ1-4; D gene uncertain. The CDR3 runs to 13 residues. Germline-derived CDR1 and CDR2 are SGDLS and YYNGEE. The V and J ends lost 0 bases and 5 bases respectively, with 5 bases between them. CDR3 sequence: CASSVALNEKLFF. The CDR3 region has the DNA TGTGCCAGCAGCGTAGCACTAAATGAAAAACTGTTTTTT. Supplemented by reference TRBV9 and TRBJ1-4, the full variable domain reads DSGVTQTPKHLITATGQRVTLRCSPRSGDLSVYWYQQSLDQGLQFLIQYYNGEERAKGNILERFSAQQFPDLHSELNLSSLELGDSALYFCASSVALNEKLFFGSGTQLSVL.

The J gene is TRBJ2-1, the V gene TRBV6-6; D is uncertain. This CDR3 has 12 residues. Deletions cut 6 bases from V and 7 bases from J, with 10 bases between. The germline V gene has CDR1 MNHNY and CDR2 SVGAGI (reference sequence). The DNA for the CDR3 is TGTGCCAGCAGCCCCCACAGAAATGAGCAGTTCTTC. It codes for CASSPHRNEQFF.

Points on this clone: The sample carries other DNA sequences with the same CDR3. The rearrangement links TRBV2 to TRBJ2-1, with TRBD2 matching over 8 bases. J was trimmed by 7 bases and V by 6 bases; bases with no gene match: 5. Germline assignment: CDR1 SNHLY and CDR2 FYNNEI. CDR3 length: 13 residues. CDR3 sequence reads: CASRLAGNNEQFF. The CDR3 nucleotides read TGTGCCAGCAGATTAGCGGGGAATAATGAGCAGTTCTTC.

J is TRBJ2-1 and V is TRBV19, with D perhaps matching TRBD1 (5 bases). This CDR3 has 16 residues. V was cut by 3 bases and J by 7 bases, with 19 bases left in between. Looked up from germline, CDR1 is LNHDA and CDR2 is SQIVND (reference sequence). In DNA form, the CDR3 reads TGTGCCAGTAGTATCATAGGGGAACCTCAATTTAATGAGCAGTTCTTC. As protein: CASSIIGEPQFNEQFF.